This T cell receptor beta chain was found in a study of T cell repertoires in cytomegalovirus infection (dated by TCRdb to between 2019 and 2020). At the level of the whole study: The HLA type of each donor mattered for the analysis, because public TCR beta signatures pointed to carriage of CMV infection along with the matching HLA type. Study-wide findings and limitations: In both this cohort and an independent roughly 330-donor cohort, the cumulative frequency of public TCR beta family members distinguished carriers of CMV infection plus the relevant HLA type. The ex vivo response was dominated by HLA-C-restricted CMV-specific TCR beta clonotypes, which also provided the single most frequent clonotype in two of eight donors.

This clonotype was detected only a few times. It has no known antigen specificity. No base quality values were provided; no much bigger clone lies one nucleotide off. TCRdb names Illumina HiSeq 1500 as the instrument used. Using fastp trimming at Q25 and MiXCR clonotype assembly, TCRdb reanalyzed the public sequencing data and kept in-frame beta chains. Rows are combined by CDR3 protein, so each entry shows the most common genes and DNA. This sample holds about 160,000 distinct CDR3 sequences; about a sixth were observed only once. 18% of the sample comes from the top ten. The TCR sequence derives from a human donor in good health (CMV status not recorded). Some clones in this sample may be carry-over from other donors' samples. Sequencing was done on a sample of CD8+ T cells from PBMCs.

The base sequence is TGTGCCAGCAGCCAAGGACGACAGATGAACACTGAAGCTTTCTTT. This gives the protein CASSQGRQMNTEAFF. Recombination joined TRBV3-1 with TRBJ1-1; D gene: possibly TRBD1, on 5 matching bases. The CDR3 starts with the cysteine, ends with the phenylalanine, and has 15 residues. Here the CDR3 DNA is all that survives: 45 bases in frame from base 1. In the germline V gene (reference sequence), CDR1 corresponds to LGHDT and CDR2 to YNNKEL. V loses 1 base of germline sequence and J loses 0 bases, and the interval between the two ends is 9 bases.